These 32 T cell receptor beta chains came from one sample sequenced in a study of identical twins. TCRdb independently ran MiXCR on the 5' RACE reads; one entry per CDR3 protein. The repertoire has over 500,000 distinct CDR3 sequences, around 20% of them found once; the top ten carry roughly 0.9%. The sample was also reused in another study, on T cells expressing NK-cell markers.

Material: CD4+ T cells sorted from blood. Receptor source: a woman in her late teens or twenties in good health.

The chain couples TRBV12-3 or TRBV12-4 to TRBJ2-4, with D tentatively TRBD1 (5 bases). This CDR3 comprises 12 residues. The V end was cut by 4 bases, the J end by 6 bases, with 7 bases between. For the CDR3, the DNA is TGTGCCAGCAGTTCCCAGGGAAACATTCAGTACTTC. Protein product: CASSSQGNIQYF.

V is TRBV10-3 and J is TRBJ2-2; D remains unclear. CDR1 and CDR2 (germline): ENHRY, SYGVKD. V dropped 3 bases and J dropped 5 bases, with 10 bases sitting between them. CDR3 length: 14 amino acids. CDR3 in amino acids: CAISELGYTGELFF. DNA of the CDR3: TGTGCCATCAGTGAATTAGGGTATACCGGGGAGCTGTTTTTT.

This clonotype was counted only a few times. The chain is built from TRBV20-1 and TRBJ2-3; perhaps TRBD2 as D (6 bases). Germline V gives CDR1 DFQATT, CDR2 SNEGSKA (reference sequence). V was trimmed by 0 bases and J by 5 bases, leaving 12 bases between them. The CDR3 is made up of 14 amino acids. The CDR3 loop reads CSARDFQRVDTQYF. The CDR3 nucleotides read TGCAGTGCTAGAGATTTCCAGCGGGTAGATACGCAGTATTTT.

The chain uses TRBV6-2 or TRBV6-3 and TRBJ2-7, with a possible D match to TRBD1 (5 bases). The CDR3 has 16 residues. V was shortened by 6 bases and J by 3 bases, with 21 bases between the two germline ends. Germline CDR1 MNHEY, CDR2 SVGEGT. Written as DNA, the CDR3 is TGTGCCAGCAGCTCCCTATCTGGACAACATGACTACGAGCAGTACTTC. Its protein product is CASSSLSGQHDYEQYF.

The chain recombines TRBV12-5 with TRBJ2-3, with 7 bases that match TRBD1. Germline values: CDR1 LGHNT, CDR2 FRNRAP. After removal of 0 bases from V and 0 bases from J, the junction contained 6 bases not matched to a gene. CDR3 length equals 17 residues. As DNA, the CDR3 is TGTGCTAGTGGTTTGGTTATCGGACAGGTGAGCACAGATACGCAGTATTTT. This translates into CASGLVIGQVSTDTQYF.

This clonotype was picked up many times. The rearrangement uses TRBV5-1 and TRBJ1-6; the D gene is possibly TRBD1 (5 bases). The CDR3 contains 14 residues. The germline V and J ends were trimmed by 4 bases and 6 bases, with 11 bases remaining between them. Germline CDR1 is SGHRS and CDR2 is YFSETQ. CDR3: CASSLWGSNSPLHF. The CDR3 bases are TGCGCCAGCAGCCTCTGGGGGTCTAATTCACCCCTCCACTTT.

The table lists this clonotype with a few counts. The J gene is TRBJ2-7, the V gene TRBV5-5; D unclear. There are 13 residues in the CDR3. Per germline, CDR1 SGHKS and CDR2 YYEKEE (reference sequence). V lost 0 bases, J lost 4 bases, and 8 bases lay in between. The CDR3 spells CASSLASLYEQYF. CDR3 DNA: TGTGCCAGCAGCTTGGCGAGCCTTTACGAGCAGTACTTC.

This clonotype was recorded a few times. The chain carries TRBV5-1 and TRBJ1-1; no clear D gene. There are 14 residues in the CDR3. V was shortened by 2 bases and J by 0 bases, with 8 bases between the two germline ends. Germline V gene sequence: CDR1 SGHRS, CDR2 YFSETQ. The CDR3 DNA reads as TGCGCCAGCAGCTTTGCGGAGATGAACACTGAAGCTTTCTTT. Translation: CASSFAEMNTEAFF.

The rearrangement joins TRBV6-5 to TRBJ1-1, with 7 bases that match TRBD1. J lost 6 bases, V lost 0 bases, and 7 bases had no gene match. This CDR3 region has 15 residues. Germline V gene lookup returns CDR1 MNHEY and CDR2 SVGAGI. The CDR3 region is CASSYSWRGLAEAFF. CDR3 nucleotide sequence: TGTGCCAGCAGTTACTCGTGGAGGGGGCTCGCTGAAGCTTTCTTT.

The chain has TRBV27 and TRBJ2-7; D uncertain. The CDR3 has 13 residues. V lost 5 bases to trimming and J lost 4 bases, with 12 bases between them. Per the germline V gene, CDR1 is MNHEY and CDR2 is SMNVEV (reference sequence). Written as DNA, the CDR3 is TGTGCCAGCAGTATTCATGAGGCGTACGAGCAGTACTTC. It yields the protein CASSIHEAYEQYF.

The chain links TRBV3-1 to TRBJ1-2; D is possibly TRBD1 (5 bases). There are 14 residues in the CDR3. Germline values: CDR1 LGHDT, CDR2 YNNKEL (reference sequence). Trimming took 3 bases from V and 1 from J, leaving 9 bases between them. The CDR3 spells CASSHPGFNYGYTF. CDR3 in DNA: TGTGCCAGCAGCCACCCAGGGTTTAACTATGGCTACACCTTC.

This clonotype was observed a handful of times. The rearrangement uses TRBV12-3 or TRBV12-4 and TRBJ1-2, with TRBD1 identical over 8 bases. V lost 10 bases to trimming and J lost 7 bases; unmatched junction nucleotides: 5. CDR3 length: 11 amino acids. The CDR3 region has the DNA TGTGCCAACAGGGGGTCAAGTGGCTACACCTTC. Its translation: CANRGSSGYTF.

Only a few counts were recorded for this clonotype. The chain has TRBV5-1 and TRBJ1-6; D not resolved. V lost 0 bases and J lost 11, with 9 bases in between. The germline V gene has CDR1 SGHRS and CDR2 YFSETQ. This CDR3 is 13 amino acids long. In DNA form, the CDR3 reads TGCGCCAGCAGCTTGGTAGGCGAACCACCCCTCCACTTT. Protein product: CASSLVGEPPLHF.

Points on this clonotype: This CDR3 is missing its conserved last phenylalanine or tryptophan, likely due to a read error. The DNA is omitted, as the CDR3 cannot be located on it reliably, and the CDR3 follows TCRdb's listing. This sequence joins TRBV18 and TRBJ1-3; TRBD1, as called in the table, went unchecked against the DNA. Germline V gene lookup returns CDR1 KGHSH and CDR2 LQKENI. Ends included, the CDR3 has 14 residues. The CDR3 sequence is CASSPSRDRALNQV.

The chain joins TRBV9 to TRBJ1-2; D is ambiguous. Germline V gene sequence: CDR1 SGDLS, CDR2 YYNGEE. The CDR3 has 14 amino acids. Between the trimmed V and J ends, which lost 6 bases and 10 bases, there was a span of 22 bases. CDR3 sequence (DNA): TGTGCCAGCACCCGGTCAGTATCCTCACTCCACTACACCTTC. Residues: CASTRSVSSLHYTF.

V and J are TRBV6-1 and TRBJ1-2; maybe TRBD1 (5 bases). V was trimmed by 4 bases and J by 0 bases, leaving 24 bases between them. The CDR3 spans 19 residues. Germline CDR1 MNHNS, CDR2 SASEGT. CDR3 loop: CASSGGYRYQVGANYGYTF. In DNA form, the CDR3 reads TGTGCCAGCAGTGGGGGCTACAGGTATCAGGTCGGGGCTAACTATGGCTACACCTTC.

This clonotype showed up just a few times. The chain uses TRBV6-2 or TRBV6-3 and TRBJ2-3; no clear D gene. CDR3 length equals 14 residues. Looked up from germline, CDR1 is MNHEY and CDR2 is SVGEGT. The V and J ends lost 4 bases and 2 bases respectively, with 10 bases between them. CDR3 sequence reads: CASSFPLFTDTQYF. CDR3 coding DNA: TGTGCCAGCAGTTTCCCGCTCTTCACAGATACGCAGTATTTT.

The chain recombines TRBV5-1 with TRBJ2-6; 7 bases align to TRBD1. CDR3 length equals 16 residues. Per germline, CDR1 SGHRS and CDR2 YFSETQ. The J segment lost 0 bases and the V segment lost 7 bases, leaving 7 bases of the junction unmatched. CDR3 sequence reads: CASSEQGPSGANVLTF. The DNA for the CDR3 is TGCGCCAGCTCGGAACAGGGGCCCTCTGGGGCCAACGTCCTGACTTTC.

In this sample, this clonotype turned up many times. The chain uses TRBV12-3 or TRBV12-4 and TRBJ2-2; weak D call: TRBD2 (6 bases). Trimming shortened V by 6 bases and J by 6 bases, and 11 bases separated the two germline ends. The CDR3 spans 13 residues. CDR3 DNA: TGTGCCAGCAGACCAACTAGCTCCGGGGAGCTGTTTTTT. Translating gives CASRPTSSGELFF.

The V and J genes are TRBV18 and TRBJ1-6; D is unclear. Germline values: CDR1 KGHSH, CDR2 LQKENI. The germline V and J ends were trimmed by 1 base and 10 bases, with 14 bases remaining between them. The CDR3 sequence is 15 residues long. The CDR3 protein is CASSPLKGGGSPLHF. The CDR3 DNA reads TGTGCCAGCTCACCACTGAAGGGAGGAGGATCACCCCTCCACTTT.

In this sample, this clonotype turned up a few times. The rearrangement links TRBV6-1 to TRBJ2-3; 14 nucleotides agree with TRBD2. The CDR3 extends over 16 amino acids. CDR1 and CDR2 (germline): MNHNS, SASEGT. With 6 bases clipped from V and 8 bases from J, the junction kept 10 bases outside the gene matches. The CDR3 here is CASSPQTSGRVGTQYF. Written as DNA, the CDR3 is TGTGCCAGCAGCCCACAGACTAGCGGGAGGGTCGGTACGCAGTATTTT.

The rearrangement joins TRBV5-1 to TRBJ2-1; TRBD1 matches 7 bases. The trim removed 7 bases at V and 10 bases at J, leaving 8 bases unmatched. CDR1 and CDR2 (germline): SGHRS, YFSETQ. The CDR3 has 12 residues. The CDR3 sequence: CASHPSRGEQFF. CDR3 coding DNA: TGCGCCAGCCACCCGTCCAGGGGGGAGCAGTTCTTC. Drawing the rest from reference TRBV5-1 and TRBJ2-1, the complete variable domain is KAGVTQTPRYLIKTRGQQVTLSCSPISGHRSVSWYQQTPGQGLQFLFEYFSETQRNKGNFPGRFSGRQFSNSRSEMNVSTLELGDSALYLCASHPSRGEQFFGPGTRLTVL.

V is TRBV20-1 and J is TRBJ2-1; D unclear. The CDR3 sequence is 14 residues long. Germline loops: CDR1 DFQATT, CDR2 SNEGSKA (reference sequence). Trimming took 4 bases from V and 0 from J, leaving 10 bases between them. CDR3 in DNA: TGCAGTGCTAACGCAATGAGCTCCTACAATGAGCAGTTCTTC. Translated, it gives CSANAMSSYNEQFF.

This clonotype was recorded once. The CDR3 reads CASSVGLAGGQFF. The CDR3 nucleotides are TGTGCCAGCAGTGTGGGGTTGGCGGGGGGGCAGTTCTTC. The genes are TRBV2 and TRBJ2-1, with 8 bases fitting TRBD2. CDR3 length: 13 residues. The J segment lost 12 bases and the V segment lost 4 bases, leaving 8 bases of the junction unmatched. Looked up from germline, CDR1 is SNHLY and CDR2 is FYNNEI.

Only a few counts were recorded for this clonotype. The chain links TRBV12-3 or TRBV12-4 to TRBJ2-2; 7 nucleotides line up with TRBD1. The CDR3 is 16 residues long. V trimming: 6 bases; J trimming: 4 bases; junction bases outside the gene matches: 11. CDR3: CASSPGQAIRTGELFF. DNA for the CDR3: TGTGCCAGCAGCCCCGGACAGGCGATTCGCACCGGGGAGCTGTTTTTT.

This clonotype was seen a handful of times. This chain links TRBV21-1 with TRBJ1-2; the table names TRBD1, a call not compared with the DNA. TRBV21-1 is shown as a pseudogene. The CDR3 has 13 residues. DNA for the CDR3: TGTGCCAGCAGCCCAGGGTCTCGCTATGGCTACACCTTC. It specifies CASSPGSRYGYTF.

The chain employs TRBV10-3 and TRBJ2-7, with D possibly TRBD1 on 6 matching bases. Trimming stripped 7 bases from V and 0 bases from J, with 13 bases between. This CDR3 contains 14 residues. Germline V gene lookup returns CDR1 ENHRY and CDR2 SYGVKD. In DNA, the CDR3 is TGTGCCATCACAGGGACACCGAGCTCCTACGAGCAGTACTTC. Protein product: CAITGTPSSYEQYF.

The chain uses TRBV12-3 or TRBV12-4 and TRBJ2-7, with TRBD2 as a possible D gene (6 bases). The V end was cut by 3 bases, the J end by 4 bases, with 16 bases between. This CDR3 has 15 amino acids. In DNA, the CDR3 is TGTGCCAGCAGTTTGCTCGCGGGGTTCCTGTACGAGCAGTACTTC. Protein product: CASSLLAGFLYEQYF.

The genes are TRBV12-3 or TRBV12-4 and TRBJ2-3; perhaps TRBD2 as D (5 bases). The V and J ends lost 8 bases and 4 bases respectively, with 13 bases between them. The CDR3 extends over 13 amino acids. CDR3 in amino acids: CASAGWRSDTQYF. CDR3 nucleotide sequence: TGTGCCAGCGCAGGATGGAGGTCAGATACGCAGTATTTT.

This rearrangement joins TRBV2 to TRBJ1-2, with D possibly TRBD1 on 5 matching bases. Per the germline V gene, CDR1 is SNHLY and CDR2 is FYNNEI. V was trimmed by 1 base and J by 10 bases, leaving 19 bases between them. This CDR3 region has 15 residues. The DNA for the CDR3 is TGTGCCAGCAGTGAAGAGGGGAACAGATCAGTTGTCTACACCTTC. As protein: CASSEEGNRSVVYTF. Supplemented by reference TRBV2 and TRBJ1-2, the full variable domain reads EPEVTQTPSHQVTQMGQEVILRCVPISNHLYFYWYRQILGQKVEFLVSFYNNEISEKSEIFDDQFSVERPDGSNFTLKIRSTKLEDSAMYFCASSEEGNRSVVYTFGSGTRLTVV.

Here the CDR3 DNA reads TGTGCCAGCACTTTGACAGGGTACGAGCAGTACTTC. Translating it yields CASTLTGYEQYF. The rearrangement joins TRBV12-3 or TRBV12-4 to TRBJ2-7; TRBD1 matches at 7 bases. The CDR3 contains 12 residues. V dropped 7 bases and J dropped 4; count of bases not matched to a gene: 4.

This clonotype occurred a few times. CDR3 protein: CASSLGQGSSYGYTF. CDR3 sequence (DNA): TGCGCCAGCAGCTTGGGACAGGGAAGTAGCTATGGCTACACCTTC. The chain employs TRBV5-1 and TRBJ1-2, with TRBD1 matching over 7 bases. Germline V gives CDR1 SGHRS, CDR2 YFSETQ. V lost 0 bases, J lost 4 bases, and 6 bases stayed unmatched. The CDR3 runs to 15 residues.